The present T cell receptor (beta chain) was sequenced within a study of cytomegalovirus exposure and HLA in healthy donors. The study's findings and limits: Sequencing likely produced, as an artifact, a cluster of highly shared sequence variants. Upon later analysis, TCR association rates were observed to vary by HLA locus, being highest for DRB1 and lowest for HLA-C. About 87% or about 30% of the time was how often most TCR beta V segments were productive, according to an earlier analysis.

The primer mix had 60 Vbeta and 13 Jbeta primers. This table comes from immunoSEQ multiplex PCR, and its TCRdb copy is limited to in-frame clones, with some not included. The table records 150,000 to 200,000 clones, 84% of them present only once. A word on this clone: The antigen remains undetermined.

V was clipped by 11 bases and J by 7 bases, with 23 bases between them. This CDR3 region has 14 residues. The germline V gene has CDR1 SNHLY and CDR2 FYNNEI. The chain couples TRBV2 to TRBJ1-2, with D unresolved. This TCR was sampled from a boy between 10 and 17 years old in good health and CMV-seronegative. The sequenced material came from PBMCs. CDR3 in amino acids: CAFFESRKGGGYTF. CDR3 nucleotide sequence: TGTGCCTTCTTTGAGAGCAGGAAAGGAGGTGGCTACACCTTC.